The 31 T cell receptor beta chains below come from one sample, sequenced in a study of T-cell reconstitution after alpha-beta-depleted transplantation in children. This sample's TCRbeta library carried unique molecular identifier barcodes. TCRdb ran MiXCR on the PCR reads and lists one entry per CDR3 protein. This sample has 380,000 or so distinct CDR3 sequences, with more than 10% found just once. This specimen consisted of PBMCs, obtained from the stem cell graft. The source of these receptors is a human donor who donated a stem cell graft to a child with Fanconi anemia.

This clonotype occurred many times. The gene calls are TRBV10-3 and TRBJ2-5; D gene ambiguous. There are 13 residues in the CDR3. Germline CDR1 and CDR2: ENHRY and SYGVKD. V lost 9 bases and J lost 1, with 12 bases in between. This CDR3 is CAISGASQETQYF. CDR3 DNA sequence: TGTGCCATATCAGGAGCCTCCCAAGAGACCCAGTACTTC.

This chain uses TRBV28 with TRBJ2-5; D is perhaps TRBD1 (6 bases). The CDR3 contains 14 residues. Germline V lookup: CDR1 MDHEN, CDR2 SYDVKM. Trimming removed 3 bases at V and 5 bases at J, with 13 bases between. The DNA of the CDR3 is TGTGCCAGCAGTTTTGGAGCCACAGGGGAGACCCAGTACTTC. Protein sequence: CASSFGATGETQYF.

This clonotype has a handful of counts. The chain combines TRBV29-1 with TRBJ2-3, with D unresolved. Per the germline V gene, CDR1 is SQVTM and CDR2 is ANQGSEA. Between the trimmed V and J ends, which lost 1 base and 6 bases, there was a span of 8 bases. CDR3 length equals 12 residues. The CDR3 nucleotides are TGCAGCGTTGAAGTTGGGGTGGATACGCAGTATTTT. The encoded protein is CSVEVGVDTQYF.

This clonotype was recorded many times. The chain is built from TRBV12-3 or TRBV12-4 and TRBJ2-3; D is unresolved. The CDR3 loop spans 13 amino acids. The V end lost 3 bases, the J end lost 3 bases, and 7 bases lay between the germline ends. The CDR3 is CASSFSRTDTQYF. The DNA for the CDR3 is TGTGCCAGCAGTTTTAGTAGGACAGATACGCAGTATTTT.

The table lists this clonotype with many counts. J is TRBJ2-1 and V is TRBV20-1, with 7 positions matching TRBD2. Germline CDR1 and CDR2: DFQATT and SNEGSKA (reference sequence). The length of the CDR3 is 12 residues. V dropped 7 bases and J dropped 8; count of bases not matched to a gene: 8. In DNA, the CDR3 is TGCAGTGGGACGGGGGGATTGGATGAGCAGTTCTTC. Protein sequence: CSGTGGLDEQFF.

The V call is TRBV9, the J call TRBJ2-7, with D unclear. Germline lookup yields CDR1 SGDLS and CDR2 YYNGEE. Trimming pared 0 bases from V and 1 base from J, leaving 8 bases between. This CDR3 is 14 amino acids long. The CDR3 DNA reads TGTGCCAGCAGCGTAGGTTCGTTTTCCTACGAGCAGTACTTC. This encodes CASSVGSFSYEQYF.

The chain is built from TRBV28 and TRBJ2-3, with D uncertain. Germline V CDR1 and CDR2: MDHEN, SYDVKM. The CDR3 consists of 14 residues. Trimming removed 7 bases from V and 0 bases from J, with 11 bases in between. This chain's CDR3 is CASTEVGSTDTQYF. The CDR3 DNA sequence: TGTGCCAGCACCGAAGTGGGGAGCACAGATACGCAGTATTTT.

In regard to this clonotype: Being one base from a much bigger clone, this may be a read error. This CDR3 reads CASSRGQGYEQFF. As DNA, the CDR3 is TGCGCCAGCAGCCGAGGACAGGGCTATGAGCAGTTCTTC. The chain joins TRBV5-1 to TRBJ2-1; 8 bases align to TRBD1. With V trimmed by 4 bases and J by 8 bases, 5 bases remained unmatched. The V gene's germline CDR1 is SGHRS and CDR2 YFSETQ. This CDR3 region has 13 residues. Supplemented by reference TRBV5-1 and TRBJ2-1, the full variable domain reads KAGVTQTPRYLIKTRGQQVTLSCSPISGHRSVSWYQQTPGQGLQFLFEYFSETQRNKGNFPGRFSGRQFSNSRSEMNVSTLELGDSALYLCASSRGQGYEQFFGPGTRLTVL.

J is TRBJ2-5 and V is TRBV5-6; 7 nucleotides match TRBD1. The germline V gene has CDR1 SGHDT and CDR2 YYEEEE. The J segment lost 3 bases and the V segment lost 4 bases, leaving 6 bases of the junction unmatched. CDR3 length: 14 amino acids. The CDR3 DNA is TGTGCCAGCAGCCGCCTCGGGACAGAAGAGACCCAGTACTTC. Protein product: CASSRLGTEETQYF.

This clonotype has more than one count but fewer than ten. This rearrangement joins TRBV11-2 to TRBJ2-3; TRBD1 aligns across 9 bases. Trimming took 6 bases from V and 4 from J; bases not matched to a gene: 5. Germline assignment: CDR1 SGHAT and CDR2 FQNNGV. The CDR3 has 14 residues. CDR3 DNA: TGTGCCAGCAGTCGGACAGGGGTGGCAGATACGCAGTATTTT. This gives the protein CASSRTGVADTQYF.

This clonotype appeared a few times. The chain links TRBV12-3 or TRBV12-4 to TRBJ2-1, with D unresolved. The CDR3 contains 14 residues. Trimming stripped 3 bases from V and 8 bases from J, with 14 bases between. This CDR3 reads CASSLDVSLDEQFF. As DNA, the CDR3 is TGTGCCAGCAGTTTGGATGTAAGCTTGGATGAGCAGTTCTTC.

This clonotype was recorded many times. The rearrangement joins TRBV3-1 to TRBJ2-7; no reliable D call. The CDR3 extends over 14 amino acids. V lost 0 bases and J lost 0, with 6 bases in between. Germline assignment: CDR1 LGHDT and CDR2 YNNKEL (reference sequence). CDR3 sequence: CASSQDSLSYEQYF. The DNA for the CDR3 is TGTGCCAGCAGCCAAGACAGCCTCTCCTACGAGCAGTACTTC.

The chain uses TRBV6-2 or TRBV6-3 and TRBJ1-3; D might be TRBD1 (5 bases). Trimming cost V 4 bases and J 0 bases, with 16 bases left between them. The germline V gene encodes CDR1 MNHEY and CDR2 SVGEGT. The CDR3 consists of 17 residues. The CDR3 region is CASSLRSGTLSGNTIYF. The CDR3 coding sequence is TGTGCCAGCAGTTTACGTTCCGGGACCCTCTCTGGAAACACCATATATTTT.

This clonotype was seen a few times. The J gene is TRBJ2-5, the V gene TRBV29-1; unclear D gene. CDR3 length: 12 residues. Germline CDR1 SQVTM, CDR2 ANQGSEA. V lost 2 bases to trimming and J lost 2 bases, with 6 bases between them. The CDR3 reads CSVEQAQETQYF. The CDR3 nucleotides read TGCAGCGTTGAACAGGCACAAGAGACCCAGTACTTC.

This clonotype was seen at least ten times. The rearrangement links TRBV29-1 to TRBJ1-2; D remains ambiguous. Trimming removed 1 base at V and 7 bases at J, with 10 bases between. This CDR3 contains 12 residues. CDR1 is SQVTM, CDR2 ANQGSEA, per germline. The CDR3 DNA follows: TGCAGCGTTGAAGGAGGTGGGAGTGGCTACACCTTC. Translation gives CSVEGGGSGYTF. Filled out from reference TRBV29-1 and TRBJ1-2, the complete variable domain reads SAVISQKPSRDICQRGTSLTIQCQVDSQVTMMFWYRQQPGQSLTLIATANQGSEATYESGFVIDKFPISRPNLTFSTLTVSNMSPEDSSIYLCSVEGGGSGYTFGSGTRLTVV.

In this sample, this clonotype turned up a few times. The chain links TRBV20-1 to TRBJ1-5, with TRBD1 as a possible D gene (6 bases). There are 15 residues in the CDR3. Trimming left V 6 bases short and J 0 bases short, with 15 bases between. Germline CDR1 is DFQATT and CDR2 is SNEGSKA (reference sequence). In DNA form, the CDR3 reads TGCAGTGCCAGGGGCGCGCGGGGTAGCAATCAGCCCCAGCATTTT. This encodes CSARGARGSNQPQHF.

There are many counts of this clonotype. V is TRBV29-1 and J is TRBJ2-3; TRBD2 matches 7 bases. With 4 bases clipped from V and 8 bases from J, the junction kept 12 bases outside the gene matches. The CDR3 loop spans 14 amino acids. Germline V gene data show CDR1 as SQVTM and CDR2 as ANQGSEA. The CDR3 DNA sequence: TGCAGCGTTGCCCCTGGGGGGGTCGGCGGTACGCAGTATTTT. This translates into CSVAPGGVGGTQYF.

This chain's CDR3 is CASSPSSLLTNYGYTF. CDR3 nucleotide sequence: TGTGCCAGCAGCCCATCGTCGCTTCTGACTAACTATGGCTACACCTTC. V is TRBV9 and J is TRBJ1-2; D gene ambiguous. V shed 4 bases and J shed 0 bases, with 16 bases lying between them. The CDR3 runs to 16 residues. CDR1 and CDR2 from the germline V gene are SGDLS and YYNGEE. The full variable domain, in which reference TRBV9 and TRBJ1-2 provide the parts outside the CDR3, is DSGVTQTPKHLITATGQRVTLRCSPRSGDLSVYWYQQSLDQGLQFLIQYYNGEERAKGNILERFSAQQFPDLHSELNLSSLELGDSALYFCASSPSSLLTNYGYTFGSGTRLTVV.

This rearrangement joins TRBV3-1 to TRBJ2-1, with 7 nucleotides matching TRBD1. CDR3 length: 15 amino acids. V trimming: 6 bases; J trimming: 4 bases; junction bases outside the gene matches: 9. CDR1 and CDR2 from the germline V gene are LGHDT and YNNKEL (reference sequence). The CDR3 nucleotides read TGTGCCAGCAGTGTTGGACAGGCGAGTTACAATGAGCAGTTCTTC. It translates to CASSVGQASYNEQFF.

The gene calls are TRBV4-2 and TRBJ2-7, with TRBD2 identical over 8 bases. J lost 3 bases, V lost 4 bases, and 11 bases had no gene match. The CDR3 totals 16 residues. The germline V gene has CDR1 LGHNA and CDR2 YNFKEQ. The CDR3 is CASSPAPGLGLYEQYF. CDR3 nucleotide sequence: TGTGCCAGCAGCCCAGCCCCGGGACTAGGGCTCTACGAGCAGTACTTC.

The chain carries TRBV7-2 and TRBJ2-5; no reliable D call. Between the trimmed V and J ends, which lost 11 bases and 2 bases, there was a span of 9 bases. This CDR3 comprises 11 residues. Germline CDR1 and CDR2: SGHTA and FQGNSA. Written as DNA, the CDR3 is TGTGCCGGCGCGGTGCAAGAGACCCAGTACTTC. It yields the protein CAGAVQETQYF.

The genes are TRBV19 and TRBJ2-1, with D hard to call. This CDR3 region has 11 residues. CDR1 is LNHDA, CDR2 SQIVND, per germline (reference sequence). V was trimmed by 8 bases and J by 4 bases, leaving 6 bases between them. The CDR3 nucleotides read TGTGCCAGTTGTGAGTACAATGAGCAGTTCTTC. Amino acids: CASCEYNEQFF.

The chain recombines TRBV7-3 with TRBJ2-5; D unresolved. In germline, CDR1 is SGHTA, CDR2 FQGTGA. Trimming stripped 0 bases from V and 2 bases from J, with 4 bases between. This CDR3 has 13 residues. The CDR3 DNA is TGTGCCAGCAGCTTAACCAGACAAGAGACCCAGTACTTC. Translating it yields CASSLTRQETQYF.

The table lists this clonotype with many counts. The rearrangement links TRBV29-1 to TRBJ1-1; the D gene is possibly TRBD1 (6 bases). The CDR3 contains 15 residues. V lost 7 bases to trimming and J lost 1 base, with 19 bases between them. CDR1 SQVTM and CDR2 ANQGSEA come from the germline V gene. In DNA form, the CDR3 reads TGCAGCGGGTACGTCCCGGGACACAAGAACACTGAAGCTTTCTTT. Translated, it gives CSGYVPGHKNTEAFF. The full variable domain, in which reference TRBV29-1 and TRBJ1-1 provide the parts outside the CDR3, is SAVISQKPSRDICQRGTSLTIQCQVDSQVTMMFWYRQQPGQSLTLIATANQGSEATYESGFVIDKFPISRPNLTFSTLTVSNMSPEDSSIYLCSGYVPGHKNTEAFFGQGTRLTVV.

This clonotype was detected a few times. The rearrangement links TRBV7-9 to TRBJ1-2, with 8 bases lining up with TRBD1. Germline V CDR1 and CDR2: SEHNR, FQNEAQ (reference sequence). V dropped 6 bases and J dropped 6; count of bases not matched to a gene: 9. The CDR3 is 14 residues long. In nucleotides, the CDR3 is TGTGCCAGCAGTCCCGGACAGGGCGTCGATGGCTACACCTTC. It yields the protein CASSPGQGVDGYTF.

This clonotype was seen just once. The rearrangement uses TRBV12-3 or TRBV12-4 and TRBJ2-2; a possible D gene is TRBD1 (5 bases). Trimming removed 6 bases at V and 2 bases at J, with 13 bases between. The CDR3 has 15 amino acids. CDR3 protein: CASSPRGGNTGELFF. The DNA for the CDR3 is TGTGCCAGCAGCCCAAGGGGCGGAAACACCGGGGAGCTGTTTTTT.

The sample holds a few counts of this clonotype. The chain employs TRBV6-2 or TRBV6-3 and TRBJ2-2, with 10 nucleotides matching TRBD2. Germline trimming cut 2 bases from V and 4 bases from J; bases unmatched to any gene: 7. This CDR3 spans 17 amino acids. In germline, CDR1 is MNHEY, CDR2 SVGEGT. CDR3 residues: CASSYLGLAELTGELFF. The DNA of the CDR3 is TGTGCCAGCAGTTACCTCGGACTAGCGGAACTCACCGGGGAGCTGTTTTTT.

V gene TRBV28 combines with J gene TRBJ2-5, with D uncertain. Per germline, CDR1 MDHEN and CDR2 SYDVKM. V lost 7 bases and J 2 bases, leaving 8 bases between the germline ends. This CDR3 spans 12 amino acids. The CDR3 here is CASTGWQETQYF. For the CDR3, the DNA is TGTGCCAGCACTGGTTGGCAAGAGACCCAGTACTTC.

The chain is built from TRBV5-1 and TRBJ1-2; unclear D gene. Germline V gene data show CDR1 as SGHRS and CDR2 as YFSETQ. The ends were cut back, 0 bases at V and 2 bases at J, with 8 bases in the middle. The CDR3 is 14 amino acids. In DNA, the CDR3 is TGCGCCAGCAGCTTGGAAAGGAACAACTATGGCTACACCTTC. Protein product: CASSLERNNYGYTF.

In its sample, this clonotype was seen a few times. The chain combines TRBV12-3 or TRBV12-4 with TRBJ2-1, with 8 nucleotides matching TRBD1. The CDR3 is made up of 17 amino acids. J gave up 6 bases and V 2 bases, and 12 bases lay outside the gene matches. The CDR3 DNA reads TGTGCCAGCAGTTTACTTTCCGGGCAGGGGGCTTTCAATGAGCAGTTCTTC. Protein: CASSLLSGQGAFNEQFF.

At least ten counts were recorded for this clonotype. DNA of the CDR3: TGTGCCAGCAGCGCTGAAGGGGTAAAGAGATCACCCCTCCACTTT. Amino acids: CASSAEGVKRSPLHF. The genes are TRBV9 and TRBJ1-6, with D possibly matching TRBD1 (5 bases). Looked up from germline, CDR1 is SGDLS and CDR2 is YYNGEE. The CDR3 length is 15 residues. Trimming left V 3 bases short and J 10 bases short, with 17 bases between.